Reported below is one TCR beta chain. Its antigen remains unknown. This sample is drawn from a study of cytomegalovirus exposure and HLA in healthy donors. Both 60 Vbeta primers and 13 Jbeta primers went into the PCR. Using immunoSEQ multiplex PCR, the repertoire was profiled, and TCRdb retains in-frame clones only, with some absent. The table shows approximately 210,000 clones, with approximately 80% occurring only once. Trimming pared 0 bases from V and 4 bases from J, leaving 10 bases between. From germline, CDR1 is SGHTA and CDR2 FQGTGA. CDR3 length: 15 amino acids. General study results and limits: Most subjects' HLA-A and HLA-B alleles were reportedly predicted from TCR beta sequences. In a later analysis, fewer than 20,000 TCR beta sequences were associated with HLA alleles at 0.05 false discovery rate. The analysis excluded some indistinguishable V segments, including TRBV6-2 and TRBV6-3.

This chain uses TRBV7-3 with TRBJ2-1; tentatively, D is TRBD2 (6 bases). Material: PBMCs. The receptor's source is a woman aged 40 to 50 in good health and CMV-seronegative. The CDR3 bases are TGTGCCAGCAGCTTAACGGGGGGATATTACAATGAGCAGTTCTTC. Translated: CASSLTGGYYNEQFF.